These 13 T cell receptor beta chains came from one sample sequenced in a study of T cells in localized non-small cell lung cancer. Only in-frame clones appear in the TCRdb table, and some are missing; sequencing was by immunoSEQ multiplex PCR. The sample yields roughly 40,000 clones, about 87% seen once. The sequenced sample was peripheral blood, obtained before any cancer treatment. The receptors shown here come from a man between 18 and 50 years old with stage I lung adenocarcinoma.

The chain carries TRBV7-2 and TRBJ1-6; the D gene is possibly TRBD1 (5 bases). The V end lost 6 bases, the J end lost 0 bases, and 18 bases lay between the germline ends. The CDR3 has 18 amino acids. Germline CDR1 SGHTA, CDR2 FQGNSA. CDR3 loop: CASRQNPQASSYNSPLHF. The CDR3 bases are TGTGCCAGCAGGCAAAACCCACAGGCGAGCTCCTATAATTCACCCCTCCACTTT.

This chain links TRBV7-3 with TRBJ2-2; D gene unclear. This CDR3 has 13 residues. CDR1 and CDR2 (germline): SGHTA, FQGTGA. V lost 1 base and J lost 7, with 7 bases in between. CDR3: CASSLISGGELFF. The CDR3 nucleotides are TGTGCCAGCAGCTTAATTTCCGGCGGGGAGCTGTTTTTT.

V usage is TRBV9 and J usage is TRBJ1-3, with no clear D. The CDR3 is 15 residues long. CDR1 SGDLS and CDR2 YYNGEE come from the germline V gene. V was cut by 0 bases and J by 1 base, with 8 bases left in between. In nucleotides, the CDR3 is TGTGCCAGCAGCGTAGATCCCACTTCTGGAAACACCATATATTTT. Translation: CASSVDPTSGNTIYF.

The chain carries TRBV9 and TRBJ1-4, with a possible D match to TRBD1 (5 bases). The CDR3 spans 15 residues. Per germline, CDR1 SGDLS and CDR2 YYNGEE. V lost 0 bases and J 1 base, leaving 7 bases between the germline ends. Written as DNA, the CDR3 is TGTGCCAGCAGCGTAGGCAGGGTAACTAATGAAAAACTGTTTTTT. Its protein is CASSVGRVTNEKLFF.

The rearrangement joins TRBV6-6 to TRBJ1-5; 9 nucleotides align to TRBD1. This CDR3 contains 15 residues. The germline V gene has CDR1 MNHNY and CDR2 SVGAGI (reference sequence). The ends lost 7 bases at V and 6 bases at J; junction bases unmatched: 10. CDR3 in amino acids: CASISGQGRSQPQHF. The CDR3 DNA is TGTGCCAGCATTTCCGGACAGGGGAGGTCTCAGCCCCAGCATTTT.

The chain employs TRBV11-3 and TRBJ2-3; possibly TRBD2 for D (6 bases). CDR1 and CDR2 (germline): SGHNT, YENEEA. Trimming left V 6 bases short and J 3 bases short, with 13 bases between. The CDR3 spans 14 residues. This chain's CDR3 is CASSFGGSTDTQYF. CDR3 DNA: TGTGCCAGCAGTTTTGGAGGGTCGACAGATACGCAGTATTTT.

V usage is TRBV6-6 and J usage is TRBJ2-7; 14 positions agree with TRBD2. The trim removed 6 bases at V and 7 bases at J, leaving 11 bases unmatched. CDR1 is MNHNY and CDR2 is SVGAGI in the germline V gene (reference sequence). The CDR3 runs 16 residues. In DNA form, the CDR3 reads TGTGCCAGCAGCGGGGGAGGGACTAGCGGGGGCGCGGAGCAGTACTTC. Residues: CASSGGGTSGGAEQYF.

J is TRBJ2-2 and V is TRBV18, with D hard to call. With 3 bases removed from V and 9 bases from J, the gap between germline ends came to 8 bases. The CDR3 consists of 12 residues. The germline CDR1 and CDR2 sequences are KGHSH and LQKENI. The CDR3 sequence: CASSPQGRELFF. Written as DNA, the CDR3 is TGTGCCAGCTCACCTCAAGGCCGGGAGCTGTTTTTT.

The rearrangement joins TRBV30 to TRBJ2-5; no definite D call. The CDR3 sequence is 15 residues long. With 2 bases removed from V and 4 bases from J, the gap between germline ends came to 17 bases. Germline V lookup: CDR1 GTSNPN, CDR2 SVGIG (reference sequence). CDR3 bases: TGTGCCTGGAGTTCGGGTCCTCACGGCGGAGAGACCCAGTACTTC. Translation gives CAWSSGPHGGETQYF.

The chain employs TRBV7-9 and TRBJ2-2; D remains unclear. With 1 base removed from V and 2 bases from J, the gap between germline ends came to 2 bases. Germline V gene sequence: CDR1 SEHNR, CDR2 FQNEAQ (reference sequence). This CDR3 has 13 amino acids. The CDR3: CASSLGNTGELFF. The CDR3, as DNA: TGTGCCAGCAGCTTAGGAAACACCGGGGAGCTGTTTTTT.

This chain uses TRBV5-8 with TRBJ1-1; 12 positions match TRBD1. CDR1 is SGHTS, CDR2 YDEGEE, per germline. V shed 0 bases and J 6 bases; nucleotides not matched to a gene: 3. The CDR3 spans 15 residues. In DNA, the CDR3 is TGTGCCAGCAGCTTGGGGGACAGGGGGCGCGCTGAAGCTTTCTTT. Its translation: CASSLGDRGRAEAFF.

This sequence joins TRBV29-1 and TRBJ2-7; D is unclear. The germline V gene encodes CDR1 SQVTM and CDR2 ANQGSEA. This CDR3 has 13 residues. Trimming left V 5 bases short and J 3 bases short, with 14 bases between. The CDR3 DNA follows: TGCAGCGTTTCCTTCGGGTTCGACTACGAGCAGTACTTC. It is translated as CSVSFGFDYEQYF.

The rearrangement links TRBV29-1 to TRBJ2-5; no reliable D call. This CDR3 has 12 residues. CDR1 and CDR2 (germline): SQVTM, ANQGSEA. Trimming cost V 5 bases and J 5 bases, with 12 bases left between them. The CDR3 sequence: CSVSVLGETQYF. DNA of the CDR3: TGCAGCGTTTCAGTCCTTGGGGAGACCCAGTACTTC.